This TCR beta chain was sequenced in a study of T cells in Graves' hyperthyroidism and ophthalmopathy. The length of the CDR3 is 15 residues. Trimming removed 5 bases from V and 4 bases from J; junction bases left unmatched: 10. Germline V gives CDR1 MNHNS, CDR2 SASEGT. Used for diagnoses were clinical symptoms, serum thyroxine and TRAb, thyroid ultrasound and orbital computed tomography. From RNA transcripts, TCR beta CDR3 regions were amplified. Initially, a first-round RT-PCR of the TCR CDR3 employed the HTBI primer set. TCRdb passed the multiplex PCR reads through MiXCR, listing each CDR3 protein once. The data contain 530,000 or so distinct CDR3 sequences, over 15% of them singletons. Ten or more counts support this clonotype.

The receptor was isolated from a young woman with Graves' ophthalmopathy. The chain recombines TRBV6-1 with TRBJ1-2, with 7 bases aligning to TRBD1. Material for sequencing was blood. The CDR3 protein is CASSHTGDPSYGYTF. The DNA for the CDR3 is TGTGCCAGCAGTCATACAGGGGACCCTTCCTATGGCTACACCTTC.